The 17 T cell receptor beta chains given below trace back to one sample, sequenced in a study of T cells after yellow fever vaccination. TCRdb reanalysed the 5' RACE reads using MiXCR and keeps one entry per CDR3 protein. The sample includes approximately 550,000 distinct CDR3 sequences, roughly a fifth of them seen just once. This material consisted of PBMCs, taken 15 days after the yellow fever booster vaccination. The origin of the receptors is a man aged 30 to 39 who received the YFV17D yellow fever vaccine.

The J gene is TRBJ1-1, the V gene TRBV6-5, with D maybe TRBD1 (6 bases). V was cut by 0 bases and J by 5 bases, with 19 bases left in between. There are 17 residues in the CDR3. In germline, CDR1 is MNHEY, CDR2 SVGAGI. The CDR3 spells CASSYSHPDPGETEAFF. Here the CDR3 DNA reads TGTGCCAGCAGTTACTCCCACCCCGACCCAGGGGAGACTGAAGCTTTCTTT.

This clonotype was seen more than once but under ten times. V gene TRBV7-2 combines with J gene TRBJ2-7; possibly TRBD2 for D (5 bases). Per the germline V gene, CDR1 is SGHTA and CDR2 is FQGNSA. This CDR3 is built from 11 residues. Between the trimmed V and J ends, which lost 5 bases and 9 bases, there was a span of 11 bases. The DNA of the CDR3 is TGTGCCAGCAGCACCGATGCGGGGCAGTACTTC. Encoded protein: CASSTDAGQYF. Full variable domain (rest looked up from reference TRBV7-2 and TRBJ2-7): GAGVSQSPSNKVTEKGKDVELRCDPISGHTALYWYRQSLGQGLEFLIYFQGNSAPDKSGLPSDRFSAERTGGSVSTLTIQRTQQEDSAVYLCASSTDAGQYFGPGTRLTVT.

A few counts support this clonotype. The chain recombines TRBV15 with TRBJ2-2; TRBD1 matches at 9 bases. The CDR3 has 16 amino acids. Trimming removed 1 base from V and 7 bases from J; junction bases left unmatched: 7. Germline V lookup: CDR1 LNHNV, CDR2 YYDKDF (reference sequence). The CDR3 bases are TGTGCCACCAGCAGAGGATTTGGGACAGGGATCGGGGAGCTGTTTTTT. It translates to CATSRGFGTGIGELFF.

This clonotype was detected a few times. The chain recombines TRBV2 with TRBJ2-3; 10 bases match TRBD1. Per germline, CDR1 SNHLY and CDR2 FYNNEI. After removal of 7 bases from V and 3 bases from J, the junction contained 4 bases not matched to a gene. The CDR3 extends over 14 amino acids. CDR3 sequence (DNA): TGTGCCAGCAAGACAGGGGGCATGACAGATACGCAGTATTTT. It specifies CASKTGGMTDTQYF.

The chain joins TRBV28 to TRBJ1-6; D is uncertain. This CDR3 spans 12 amino acids. Germline V gene sequence: CDR1 MDHEN, CDR2 SYDVKM. V lost 9 bases and J lost 7, with 10 bases in between. CDR3 sequence (DNA): TGTGCCAGTCGGAACCCAAATTCACCCCTCCACTTT. This translates into CASRNPNSPLHF. The full variable domain, rest sourced from reference TRBV28 and TRBJ1-6, is DVKVTQSSRYLVKRTGEKVFLECVQDMDHENMFWYRQDPGLGLRLIYFSYDVKMKEKGDIPEGYSVSREKKERFSLILESASTNQTSMYLCASRNPNSPLHFGNGTRLTVT.

The genes are TRBV28 and TRBJ2-5; 7 nucleotides align to TRBD1. CDR1 is MDHEN and CDR2 is SYDVKM in the germline V gene. The CDR3 runs 14 residues. The trim removed 3 bases at V and 5 bases at J, leaving 6 bases unmatched. CDR3 residues: CASSFFDRAETQYF. CDR3 nucleotides: TGTGCCAGCAGTTTCTTCGACAGGGCCGAGACCCAGTACTTC.

This clonotype was observed a few times. The gene calls are TRBV7-2 and TRBJ1-1, with D perhaps matching TRBD1 (5 bases). Trimming removed 5 bases at V and 11 bases at J, with 12 bases between. The CDR3 spans 11 residues. CDR1 and CDR2 from the germline V gene are SGHTA and FQGNSA. Here the CDR3 reads CASSPTAGAFF. Here the CDR3 DNA reads TGTGCCAGCAGCCCGACAGCTGGGGCTTTCTTT.

The chain carries TRBV20-1 and TRBJ2-7; D unresolved. The germline V gene encodes CDR1 DFQATT and CDR2 SNEGSKA (reference sequence). This CDR3 has 11 amino acids. Trimming shortened V by 4 bases and J by 6 bases, and 10 bases separated the two germline ends. The CDR3 DNA is TGCAGTGCTACCCCCATACCCGAGCAGTACTTC. It codes for CSATPIPEQYF.

CDR3 nucleotide sequence: TGTGCCAGCAGCGCCCGGAGCGGACGTGTCTACGAGCAGTACTTC. It translates to CASSARSGRVYEQYF. The chain carries TRBV7-2 and TRBJ2-7; D might be TRBD2 (5 bases). The V gene's germline CDR1 is SGHTA and CDR2 FQGNSA. Trimming removed 5 bases from V and 3 bases from J, with 17 bases in between. This CDR3 region has 15 residues.

Only a few counts were recorded for this clonotype. The rearrangement uses TRBV20-1 and TRBJ1-4; D perhaps matches TRBD1 (5 bases). The germline CDR1 and CDR2 sequences are DFQATT and SNEGSKA (reference sequence). The CDR3 is made up of 12 amino acids. V shed 7 bases and J shed 3 bases, with 9 bases lying between them. The DNA for the CDR3 is TGCAGTGTCGGGGCTTCTAATGAAAAACTGTTTTTT. Amino acids: CSVGASNEKLFF.

The chain recombines TRBV7-2 with TRBJ2-7, with D perhaps TRBD1 (6 bases). The V gene's germline CDR1 is SGHTA and CDR2 FQGNSA. The CDR3 sequence is 16 residues long. The V and J ends lost 4 bases and 1 base respectively, with 17 bases between them. The CDR3 sequence is CASSSLRGAVSYEQYF. CDR3 nucleotides: TGTGCCAGCAGCTCGCTCAGGGGCGCGGTTTCCTACGAGCAGTACTTC. Supplemented by reference TRBV7-2 and TRBJ2-7, the full variable domain reads GAGVSQSPSNKVTEKGKDVELRCDPISGHTALYWYRQSLGQGLEFLIYFQGNSAPDKSGLPSDRFSAERTGGSVSTLTIQRTQQEDSAVYLCASSSLRGAVSYEQYFGPGTRLTVT.

This rearrangement joins TRBV9 to TRBJ2-7; 8 bases line up with TRBD2. Germline V gene data show CDR1 as SGDLS and CDR2 as YYNGEE. This CDR3 region has 15 residues. V shed 0 bases and J 6 bases; nucleotides not matched to a gene: 8. The CDR3 spells CASSVGSSGSSEQYF. CDR3 DNA: TGTGCCAGCAGCGTAGGCTCCAGCGGGAGTTCCGAGCAGTACTTC.

The chain joins TRBV10-3 to TRBJ1-1; the D gene is possibly TRBD1 (5 bases). This CDR3 has 13 amino acids. The V end lost 7 bases, the J end lost 3 bases, and 12 bases lay between the germline ends. Per germline, CDR1 ENHRY and CDR2 SYGVKD. The CDR3: CAIKKQGDTEAFF. The CDR3, as DNA: TGTGCCATCAAAAAGCAGGGAGACACTGAAGCTTTCTTT.

This clonotype was seen only a few times. The chain combines TRBV4-1 with TRBJ2-1; 11 nucleotides line up with TRBD2. Germline CDR1 is MGHRA and CDR2 is YSYEKL. Germline trimming cut 7 bases from V and 4 bases from J; bases unmatched to any gene: 3. The CDR3 has 14 amino acids. CDR3 loop: CASKVAGGYNEQFF. The CDR3 bases are TGCGCCAGCAAAGTAGCGGGAGGGTACAATGAGCAGTTCTTC.

The J gene is TRBJ2-3, the V gene TRBV5-1, with D unresolved. V was shortened by 2 bases and J by 7 bases, with 11 bases between the two germline ends. CDR1 SGHRS and CDR2 YFSETQ come from the germline V gene. CDR3 length equals 13 residues. The chain's CDR3 is CASSLGQANTQYF. The CDR3 DNA reads TGCGCCAGCAGCTTAGGGCAAGCCAATACGCAGTATTTT.

This chain joins TRBV20-1 and TRBJ2-7; TRBD1 aligns across 7 bases. Germline-derived CDR1 and CDR2 are DFQATT and SNEGSKA (reference sequence). The CDR3 is 14 residues long. J was trimmed by 0 bases and V by 0 bases; bases with no gene match: 2. CDR3 in DNA: TGCAGTGCTAGAGATAGGGACAGCTCCTACGAGCAGTACTTC. Protein: CSARDRDSSYEQYF.

This chain uses TRBV20-1 with TRBJ2-4, with D uncertain. The V and J ends lost 6 bases and 7 bases respectively, with 16 bases between them. This CDR3 is built from 13 residues. CDR1 and CDR2 (germline): DFQATT, SNEGSKA (reference sequence). CDR3 region: CSAPRQGLNIQYF. The DNA of the CDR3 is TGCAGTGCCCCCCGACAAGGGTTGAACATTCAGTACTTC.